Listed below are T cell receptor beta chains from one sample, sequenced in a study of T cells in Graves' hyperthyroidism and ophthalmopathy. TCRdb recomputed calls from the multiplex PCR reads with MiXCR, one row per CDR3 protein. The data contain approximately 700,000 distinct CDR3 sequences, 16% of them singletons. Material: blood. Source of these receptors: a man between 18 and 29 years old with Graves' hyperthyroidism. CDR3s include the opening cysteine and the closing phenylalanine or tryptophan. The D gene is left open where the match is weak. Clone size is stated in some rows and not others, as once, few, many or a class when expanded.

V gene,clone size,J gene,D gene,CDR3 DNA,CDR3 protein
TRBV7-2,many,TRBJ2-1,NA,TGTGCCAGCAGCTTATGGGGGATATCTGATGAGCAGTTCTTC,CASSLWGISDEQFF
TRBV27,NA,TRBJ2-2,TRBD2,TGTGCCAGCAGGACACTAGCGCCCGGGGAGCTGTTTTTT,CASRTLAPGELFF
TRBV27,many,TRBJ2-7,TRBD2,TGTGCCAGCAGTTTATCAGTTGGACTAGCGTTCTACGAGCAGTACTTC,CASSLSVGLAFYEQYF
TRBV20-1,many,TRBJ2-3,TRBD2,TGCAGTGCTAGAGATGGGCGACTAGCGGGAGTAGATACGCAGTATTTT,CSARDGRLAGVDTQYF
TRBV7-2,few,TRBJ2-1,NA,TGTGCCAGCAGTCACAGGGTGAGCTCCTACAATGAGCAGTTCTTC,CASSHRVSSYNEQFF
TRBV2,many,TRBJ2-2,NA,TGTGCCAGCAGGGAGACAGAAAACACCGGGGAGCTGTTTTTT,CASRETENTGELFF
TRBV5-5,many,TRBJ2-1,TRBD2,TGTGCCAGCAGCCCGCTAGCGGGTCTTTCCTACAATGAGCAGTTCTTC,CASSPLAGLSYNEQFF
TRBV25-1,many,TRBJ2-5,TRBD2,TGTGCCAGCAGTGAATACTCCGCGGGACTAGCGGGAGAGACCCAGTACTTC,CASSEYSAGLAGETQYF
TRBV29-1,NA,TRBJ2-1,NA,TGCAGCGTTGAAACAGGGTCGCGGACTTGGAATGAGCAGTTCTTC,CSVETGSRTWNEQFF
TRBV7-9,NA,TRBJ1-1,NA,TGTGCCAGCAGCTTAACAGGGACATCACCGGACACTGAAGCTTTCTTT,CASSLTGTSPDTEAFF
TRBV24-1,NA,TRBJ2-2,NA,TGTGCCACCAGTGATTTGAGAGGCCGTTCCGGGGAGCTGTTTTTT,CATSDLRGRSGELFF
TRBV5-1,many,TRBJ1-2,NA,TGCGCCAGCAGCTTGGAGTTGATGAACTATGGCTACACCTTC,CASSLELMNYGYTF
TRBV12-3/TRBV12-4,many,TRBJ2-4,NA,TGTGCCAGCAGTTTAGTCGTTCTGTGGCGGCATCTAGCCAAAAACATTCAGTACTTC,CASSLVVLWRHLAKNIQYF
TRBV4-1,NA,TRBJ2-7,NA,TGCGCCAGCAGCCAAAAAGGGGGAGTCCCCCACTCCTACGAGCAGTACTTC,CASSQKGGVPHSYEQYF
TRBV28,many,TRBJ2-3,NA,TGTGCCAGCAGTCAACTCACAGATACGCAGTATTTT,CASSQLTDTQYF